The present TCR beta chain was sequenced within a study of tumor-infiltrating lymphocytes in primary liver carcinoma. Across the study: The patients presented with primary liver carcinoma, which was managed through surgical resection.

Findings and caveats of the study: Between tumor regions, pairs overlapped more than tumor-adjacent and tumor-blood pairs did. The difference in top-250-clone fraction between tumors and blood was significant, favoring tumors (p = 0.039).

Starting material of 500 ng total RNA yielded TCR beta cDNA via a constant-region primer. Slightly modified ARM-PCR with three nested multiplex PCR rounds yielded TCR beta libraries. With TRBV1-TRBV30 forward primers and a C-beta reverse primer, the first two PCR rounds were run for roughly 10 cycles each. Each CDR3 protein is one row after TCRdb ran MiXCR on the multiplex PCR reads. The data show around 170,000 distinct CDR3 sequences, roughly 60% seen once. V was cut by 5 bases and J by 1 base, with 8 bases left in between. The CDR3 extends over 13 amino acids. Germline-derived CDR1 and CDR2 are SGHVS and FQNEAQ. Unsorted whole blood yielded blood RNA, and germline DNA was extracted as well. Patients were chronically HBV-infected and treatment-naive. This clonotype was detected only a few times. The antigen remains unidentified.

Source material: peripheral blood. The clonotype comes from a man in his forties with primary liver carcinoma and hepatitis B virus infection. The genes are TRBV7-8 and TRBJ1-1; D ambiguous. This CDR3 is CASSIGRNTEAFF. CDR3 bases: TGTGCCAGCAGCATTGGACGGAACACTGAAGCTTTCTTT. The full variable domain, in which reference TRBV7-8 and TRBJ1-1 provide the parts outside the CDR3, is GAGVSQSPRYKVAKRGQDVALRCDPISGHVSLFWYQQALGQGPEFLTYFQNEAQLDKSGLPSDRFFAERPEGSVSTLKIQRTQQEDSAVYLCASSIGRNTEAFFGQGTRLTVV.